This T cell receptor beta chain was recorded in a study of shared clonotypes between healthy human individuals. Study details: Researchers drew samples from a couple of women and three men aged 18 to 49.

Concerning this clone itself: The antigen remains undetermined.

Profiling relied on immunoSEQ multiplex PCR, and the TCRdb table lists in-frame clones only, not all of them. There are more than 900,000 clones in the sample; around 78% occur only once, and 0.6% to 0.7% lies in the top ten. V dropped 6 bases and J dropped 5 bases, with 11 bases sitting between them. This CDR3 comprises 13 residues. Germline V gene sequence: CDR1 KGHSH, CDR2 LQKENI. Study-wide points: Clonotypes shared by all four donors outscored non-shared clonotypes in generation probability. What naive subsets generally showed was a larger estimated richness than memory subsets showed.

Donors were healthy HIV-negative adults without recently reported acute infections or vaccinations. Sequenced: memory CD4+ T cells from PBMCs. Subset denoted: CD45RA-negative fraction. V and J are TRBV18 and TRBJ1-5; D remains ambiguous. This receptor was identified in a young man in good health. Some clones in this sample may be carry-over from other donors' samples. Here the CDR3 DNA reads TGTGCCAGCTCGCCTCCGAATCATCAGCCCCAGCATTTT. This gives the protein CASSPPNHQPQHF. The variable domain in full, completed from reference TRBV18 and TRBJ1-5, reads NAGVMQNPRHLVRRRGQEARLRCSPMKGHSHVYWYRQLPEEGLKFMVYLQKENIIDESGMPKERFSAEFPKEGPSILRIQQVVRGDSAAYFCASSPPNHQPQHFGDGTRLSIL.